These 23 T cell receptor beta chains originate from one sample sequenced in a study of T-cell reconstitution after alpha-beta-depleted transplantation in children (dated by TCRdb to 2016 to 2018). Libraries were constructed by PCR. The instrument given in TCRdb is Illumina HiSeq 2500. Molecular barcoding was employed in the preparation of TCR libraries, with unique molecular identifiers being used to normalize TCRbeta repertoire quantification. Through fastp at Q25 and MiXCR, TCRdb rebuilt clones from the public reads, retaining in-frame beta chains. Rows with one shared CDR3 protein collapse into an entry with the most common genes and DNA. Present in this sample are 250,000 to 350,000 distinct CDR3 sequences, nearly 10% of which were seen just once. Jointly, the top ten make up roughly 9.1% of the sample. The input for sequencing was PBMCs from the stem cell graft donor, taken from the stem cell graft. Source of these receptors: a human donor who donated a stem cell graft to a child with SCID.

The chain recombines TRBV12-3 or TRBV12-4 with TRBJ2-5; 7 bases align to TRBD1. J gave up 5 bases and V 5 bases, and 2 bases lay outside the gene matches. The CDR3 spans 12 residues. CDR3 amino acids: CASSTGAETQYF. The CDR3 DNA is TGTGCCAGCAGTACAGGGGCTGAGACCCAGTACTTC.

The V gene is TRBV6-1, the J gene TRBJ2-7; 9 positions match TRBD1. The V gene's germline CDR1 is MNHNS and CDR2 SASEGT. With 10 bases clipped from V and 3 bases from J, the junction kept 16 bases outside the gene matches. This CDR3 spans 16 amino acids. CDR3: CATWGQGGNLRYEQYF. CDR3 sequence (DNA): TGTGCCACCTGGGGACAGGGAGGAAACCTTCGCTACGAGCAGTACTTC.

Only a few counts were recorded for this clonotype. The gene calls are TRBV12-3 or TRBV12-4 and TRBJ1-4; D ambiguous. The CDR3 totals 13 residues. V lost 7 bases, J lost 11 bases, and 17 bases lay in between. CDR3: CASTTPPVLKLFF. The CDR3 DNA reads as TGTGCCAGCACCACCCCCCCAGTTCTGAAACTGTTTTTT.

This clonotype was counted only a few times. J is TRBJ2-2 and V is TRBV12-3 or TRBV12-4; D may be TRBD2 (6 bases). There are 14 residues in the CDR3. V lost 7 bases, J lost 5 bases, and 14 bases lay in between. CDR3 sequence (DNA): TGTGCCAGCACCACCAGAGCGGGTACCGGGGAGCTGTTTTTT. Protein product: CASTTRAGTGELFF.

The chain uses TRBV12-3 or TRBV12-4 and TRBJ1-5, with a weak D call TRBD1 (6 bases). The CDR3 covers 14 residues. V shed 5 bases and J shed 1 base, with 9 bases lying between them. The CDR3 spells CASSRTESNQPQHF. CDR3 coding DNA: TGTGCCAGCAGTAGGACAGAAAGCAATCAGCCCCAGCATTTT.

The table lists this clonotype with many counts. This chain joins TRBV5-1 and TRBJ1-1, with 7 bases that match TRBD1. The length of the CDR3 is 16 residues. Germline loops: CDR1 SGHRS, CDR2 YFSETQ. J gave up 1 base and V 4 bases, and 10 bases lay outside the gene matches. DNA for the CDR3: TGCGCCAGCAGCACGGGACAGTCGTTTAGGAACACTGAAGCTTTCTTT. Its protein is CASSTGQSFRNTEAFF.

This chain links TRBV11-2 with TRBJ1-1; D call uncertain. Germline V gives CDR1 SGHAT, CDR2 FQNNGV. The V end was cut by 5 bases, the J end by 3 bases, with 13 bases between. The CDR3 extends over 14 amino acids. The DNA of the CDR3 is TGTGCCAGCAGCGCCCCCTTCACCGACACTGAAGCTTTCTTT. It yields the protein CASSAPFTDTEAFF.

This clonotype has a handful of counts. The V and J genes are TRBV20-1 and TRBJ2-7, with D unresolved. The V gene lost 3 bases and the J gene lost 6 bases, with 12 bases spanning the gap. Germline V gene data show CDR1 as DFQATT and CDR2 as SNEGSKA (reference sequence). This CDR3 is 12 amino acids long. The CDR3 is CSASQSLSEQYF. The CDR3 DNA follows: TGCAGTGCTAGCCAGTCTCTGAGCGAGCAGTACTTC.

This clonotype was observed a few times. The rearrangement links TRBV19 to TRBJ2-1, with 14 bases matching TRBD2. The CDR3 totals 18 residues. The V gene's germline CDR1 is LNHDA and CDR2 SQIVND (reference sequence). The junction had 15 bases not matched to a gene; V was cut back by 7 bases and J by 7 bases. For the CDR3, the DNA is TGTGCCAGTACCCCAAGGGGTGTCGGACTAGCGGGGGGTAATGAGCAGTTCTTC. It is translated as CASTPRGVGLAGGNEQFF.

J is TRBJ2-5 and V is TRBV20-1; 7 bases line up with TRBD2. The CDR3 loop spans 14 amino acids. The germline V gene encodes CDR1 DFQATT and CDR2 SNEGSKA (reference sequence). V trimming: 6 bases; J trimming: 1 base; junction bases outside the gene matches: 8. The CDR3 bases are TGCAGTGCCCCAACTGGGACTACCCAAGAGACCCAGTACTTC. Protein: CSAPTGTTQETQYF.

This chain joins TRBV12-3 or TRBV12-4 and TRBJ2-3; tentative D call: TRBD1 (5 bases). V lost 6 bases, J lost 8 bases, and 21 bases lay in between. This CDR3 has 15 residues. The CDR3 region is CASSGGWTTPGTQYF. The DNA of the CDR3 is TGTGCCAGCAGCGGCGGCTGGACAACCCCGGGTACGCAGTATTTT.

CDR3 sequence reads: CASSAIQGVFTDTQYF. CDR3 in DNA: TGTGCCAGCAGCGCTATACAGGGGGTTTTCACAGATACGCAGTATTTT. This chain uses TRBV7-9 with TRBJ2-3, with 8 bases that match TRBD1. V was clipped by 5 bases and J by 2 bases; unmatched bases: 9. The germline V gene has CDR1 SEHNR and CDR2 FQNEAQ (reference sequence). This CDR3 has 16 amino acids. The whole variable domain, filled in from reference TRBV7-9 and TRBJ2-3, reads DTGVSQNPRHKITKRGQNVTFRCDPISEHNRLYWYRQTLGQGPEFLTYFQNEAQLEKSRLLSDRFSAERPKGSFSTLEIQRTEQGDSAMYLCASSAIQGVFTDTQYFGPGTRLTVL.

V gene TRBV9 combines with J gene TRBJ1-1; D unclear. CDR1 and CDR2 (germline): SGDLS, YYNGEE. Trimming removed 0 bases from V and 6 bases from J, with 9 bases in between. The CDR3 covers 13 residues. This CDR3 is CASSVVPTAEAFF. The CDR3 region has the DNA TGTGCCAGCAGCGTAGTCCCTACTGCTGAAGCTTTCTTT.

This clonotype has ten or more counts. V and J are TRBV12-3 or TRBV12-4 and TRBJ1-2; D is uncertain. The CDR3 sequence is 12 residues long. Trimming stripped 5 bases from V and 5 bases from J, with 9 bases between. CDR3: CASSERSYGYTF. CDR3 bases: TGTGCCAGCAGTGAGAGGAGTTATGGCTACACCTTC.

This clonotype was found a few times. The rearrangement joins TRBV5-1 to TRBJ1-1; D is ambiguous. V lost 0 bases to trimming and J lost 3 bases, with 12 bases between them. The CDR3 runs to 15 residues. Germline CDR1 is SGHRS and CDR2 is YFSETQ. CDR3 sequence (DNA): TGCGCCAGCAGCTTGGGAGGGAAGTCGTACACTGAAGCTTTCTTT. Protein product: CASSLGGKSYTEAFF.

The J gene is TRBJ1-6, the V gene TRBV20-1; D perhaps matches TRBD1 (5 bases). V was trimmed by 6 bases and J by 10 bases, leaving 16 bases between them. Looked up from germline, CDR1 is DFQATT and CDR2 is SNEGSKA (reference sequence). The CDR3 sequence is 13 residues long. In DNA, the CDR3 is TGCAGTGCCGGACCAGGGACGGGATCACCCCTCCACTTT. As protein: CSAGPGTGSPLHF.

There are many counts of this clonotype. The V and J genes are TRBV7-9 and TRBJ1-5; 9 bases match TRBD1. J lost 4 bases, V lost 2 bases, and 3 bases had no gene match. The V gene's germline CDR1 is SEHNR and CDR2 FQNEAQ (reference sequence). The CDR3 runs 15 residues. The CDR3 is CASSLTGTGNQPQHF. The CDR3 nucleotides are TGTGCCAGCAGCTTAACCGGGACAGGGAATCAGCCCCAGCATTTT. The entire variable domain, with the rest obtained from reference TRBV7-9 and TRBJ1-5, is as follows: DTGVSQNPRHKITKRGQNVTFRCDPISEHNRLYWYRQTLGQGPEFLTYFQNEAQLEKSRLLSDRFSAERPKGSFSTLEIQRTEQGDSAMYLCASSLTGTGNQPQHFGDGTRLSIL.

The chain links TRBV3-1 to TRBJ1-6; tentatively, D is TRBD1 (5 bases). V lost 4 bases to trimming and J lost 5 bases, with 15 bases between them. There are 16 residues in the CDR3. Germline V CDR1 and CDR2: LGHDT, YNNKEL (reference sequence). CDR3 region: CASSPQGTLDNSPLHF. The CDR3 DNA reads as TGTGCCAGCAGCCCTCAGGGAACCCTCGATAATTCACCCCTCCACTTT.

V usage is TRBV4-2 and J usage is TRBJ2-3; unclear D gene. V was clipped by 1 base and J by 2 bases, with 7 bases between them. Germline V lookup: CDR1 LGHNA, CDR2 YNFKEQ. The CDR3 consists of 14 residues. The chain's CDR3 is CASSQVVSTDTQYF. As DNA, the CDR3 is TGTGCCAGCAGCCAAGTAGTTTCCACAGATACGCAGTATTTT.

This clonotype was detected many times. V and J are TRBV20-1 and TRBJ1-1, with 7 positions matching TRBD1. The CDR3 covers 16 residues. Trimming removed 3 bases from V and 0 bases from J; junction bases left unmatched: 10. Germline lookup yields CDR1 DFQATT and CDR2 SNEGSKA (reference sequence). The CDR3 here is CSARLNDRAMNTEAFF. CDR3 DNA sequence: TGCAGTGCTAGGCTCAATGACAGGGCCATGAACACTGAAGCTTTCTTT.

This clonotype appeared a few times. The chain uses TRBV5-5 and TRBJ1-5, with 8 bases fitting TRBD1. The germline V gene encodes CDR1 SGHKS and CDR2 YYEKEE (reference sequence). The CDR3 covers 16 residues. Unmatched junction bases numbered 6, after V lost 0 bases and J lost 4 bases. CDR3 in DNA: TGTGCCAGCAGCTTGGAGCAGGGGGCGGTGAATCAGCCCCAGCATTTT. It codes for CASSLEQGAVNQPQHF. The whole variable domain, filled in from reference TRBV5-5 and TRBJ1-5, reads DAGVTQSPTHLIKTRGQQVTLRCSPISGHKSVSWYQQVLGQGPQFIFQYYEKEERGRGNFPDRFSARQFPNYSSELNVNALLLGDSALYLCASSLEQGAVNQPQHFGDGTRLSIL.

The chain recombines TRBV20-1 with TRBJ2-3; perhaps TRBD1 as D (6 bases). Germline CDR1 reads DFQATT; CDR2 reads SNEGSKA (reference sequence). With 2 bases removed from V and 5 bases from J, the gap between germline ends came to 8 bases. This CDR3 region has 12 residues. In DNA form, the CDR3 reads TGCAGTGCTAGACTACAGGGAGATACGCAGTATTTT. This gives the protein CSARLQGDTQYF.

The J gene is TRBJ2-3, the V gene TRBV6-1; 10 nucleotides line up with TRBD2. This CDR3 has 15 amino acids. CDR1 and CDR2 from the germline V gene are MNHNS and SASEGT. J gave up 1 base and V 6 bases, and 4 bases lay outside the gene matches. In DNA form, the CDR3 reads TGTGCCAGCAGAGCCCTAGCGGGGGGCACAGATACGCAGTATTTT. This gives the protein CASRALAGGTDTQYF.